One sample yielded the 21 T cell receptor beta chains listed below, sequenced in a study of identifying expanded T cells in peripheral blood. TCRdb's table, derived via immunoSEQ multiplex PCR, lists solely in-frame clones and lacks some. The sample consists of about 58,000 clones, about nine tenths of them appearing once. Sequencing used blood. These receptors were taken from a person aged 18 to 70 in good health.

In its sample, this clone was seen once. This rearrangement joins TRBV11-2 to TRBJ2-7; D is unresolved. CDR1 is SGHAT, CDR2 FQNNGV, per germline. Trimming shortened V by 0 bases and J by 5 bases, and 8 bases separated the two germline ends. The CDR3 runs to 13 residues. CDR3 sequence: CASSLEAVDEQYF. The CDR3, as DNA: TGTGCCAGCAGCTTAGAGGCAGTCGACGAGCAGTACTTC. The full variable domain, in which reference TRBV11-2 and TRBJ2-7 provide the parts outside the CDR3, is EAGVAQSPRYKIIEKRQSVAFWCNPISGHATLYWYQQILGQGPKLLIQFQNNGVVDDSQLPKDRFSAERLKGVDSTLKIQPAKLEDSAVYLCASSLEAVDEQYFGPGTRLTVT.

Here the CDR3 reads CASRIRDTTGYTF. The DNA for the CDR3 is TGTGCCAGCAGGATCCGGGACACCACTGGCTACACCTTC. The chain couples TRBV6-5 to TRBJ1-2; D perhaps matches TRBD1 (6 bases). Trimming pared 6 bases from V and 7 bases from J, leaving 15 bases between. This CDR3 is 13 amino acids long. In germline, CDR1 is MNHEY, CDR2 SVGAGI.

The V and J genes are TRBV18 and TRBJ1-1; weak D call: TRBD1 (6 bases). The CDR3 extends over 15 amino acids. With 3 bases removed from V and 6 bases from J, the gap between germline ends came to 17 bases. Per the germline V gene, CDR1 is KGHSH and CDR2 is LQKENI. The CDR3 coding sequence is TGTGCCAGCTCACCTATGACAGGTATCGGCGCTGAAGCTTTCTTT. It encodes CASSPMTGIGAEAFF.

The rearrangement joins TRBV6-4 to TRBJ1-6; D gene uncertain. Trimming removed 2 bases at V and 8 bases at J, with 16 bases between. The V gene's germline CDR1 is MRHNA and CDR2 SNTAGT. The CDR3 is 16 amino acids. This chain's CDR3 is CASSDDLEEADSPLHF. The CDR3 bases are TGTGCCAGCAGTGACGACCTGGAGGAGGCCGATTCACCCCTCCACTTT.

This chain uses TRBV5-6 with TRBJ2-4; TRBD1 might be the D (5 bases). V lost 0 bases and J lost 9, with 13 bases in between. Germline V gives CDR1 SGHDT, CDR2 YYEEEE. The length of the CDR3 is 14 residues. The CDR3 spells CASSLVATRGIQYF. CDR3 in DNA: TGTGCCAGCAGCTTGGTTGCGACAAGGGGCATTCAGTACTTC. Filled out from reference TRBV5-6 and TRBJ2-4, the complete variable domain reads DAGVTQSPTHLIKTRGQQVTLRCSPKSGHDTVSWYQQALGQGPQFIFQYYEEEERQRGNFPDRFSGHQFPNYSSELNVNALLLGDSALYLCASSLVATRGIQYFGAGTRLSVL.

CDR3 sequence (DNA): TGTGCCAGCAGTCAGCGGGACAGGGGCGCCTTGGGCGAGCAGTACTTC. Translated: CASSQRDRGALGEQYF. The rearrangement joins TRBV7-8 to TRBJ2-7; TRBD1 agrees at 10 bases. Germline CDR1 is SGHVS and CDR2 is FQNEAQ. Trimming at V came to 6 bases and at J to 6 bases, leaving 14 bases not matched to a gene. The CDR3 spans 16 residues.

The rearrangement links TRBV6-5 to TRBJ2-1; tentatively, D is TRBD1 or TRBD2 (5 bases each). Trimming cost V 5 bases and J 15 bases, with 20 bases left between them. The CDR3 has 13 amino acids. Germline V gene lookup returns CDR1 MNHEY and CDR2 SVGAGI. The CDR3 DNA follows: TGTGCCAGCAGTACCCGAGGGACGGCCAGTCGGTTCTTC. Its protein is CASSTRGTASRFF.

The chain recombines TRBV6-6 with TRBJ2-4; TRBD1 matches 7 bases. V shed 8 bases, J shed 3 bases, and the junction held 7 bases outside the gene matches. The CDR3 consists of 14 residues. The germline CDR1 and CDR2 sequences are MNHNY and SVGAGI (reference sequence). This chain's CDR3 is CASSPQGNKNIQYF. The CDR3 DNA sequence: TGTGCCAGCTCCCCACAGGGGAACAAAAACATTCAGTACTTC.

In this sample, this clone turned up once. The chain is built from TRBV6-1 and TRBJ2-5; no definite D call. The J call may be incorrect, as the DNA end agrees better with TRBJ2-7. This CDR3 has 15 amino acids. Germline-derived CDR1 and CDR2 are MNHNS and SASEGT. CDR3 nucleotide sequence: TGTGCCAGCAGTGAACTCCCTGGACGGTCCTACGAGCAGTACTTC. Its translation: CASSELPGRSYEQYF.

The chain links TRBV7-2 to TRBJ2-3; no clear D. V was trimmed by 0 bases and J by 1 base, leaving 11 bases between them. CDR1 and CDR2 (germline): SGHTA, FQGNSA. This CDR3 has 16 amino acids. CDR3 bases: TGTGCCAGCAGCTTAGCGCGCGGCTACCGCACAGATACGCAGTATTTT. Translated, it gives CASSLARGYRTDTQYF.

The chain couples TRBV5-4 to TRBJ2-3; 9 positions match TRBD2. CDR1 and CDR2 (germline): SGHNT, YYREEE (reference sequence). This CDR3 spans 15 amino acids. J gave up 7 bases and V 2 bases, and 8 bases lay outside the gene matches. This chain's CDR3 is CASSFGGGAGNTQYF. The CDR3 DNA reads as TGTGCCAGCAGCTTTGGCGGGGGGGCTGGGAATACGCAGTATTTT. Supplemented by reference TRBV5-4 and TRBJ2-3, the full variable domain reads ETGVTQSPTHLIKTRGQQVTLRCSSQSGHNTVSWYQQALGQGPQFIFQYYREEENGRGNFPPRFSGLQFPNYSSELNVNALELDDSALYLCASSFGGGAGNTQYFGPGTRLTVL.

This chain connects TRBV5-6 to TRBJ2-5, with a tentative D call TRBD1 (5 bases). CDR1 and CDR2 from the germline V gene are SGHDT and YYEEEE. Trimming removed 1 base at V and 2 bases at J, with 12 bases between. This CDR3 spans 15 amino acids. The CDR3 protein is CASSLLAGKQETQYF. CDR3 bases: TGTGCCAGCAGCTTGCTGGCAGGGAAGCAAGAGACCCAGTACTTC.

This chain joins TRBV6-5 and TRBJ2-3; D is ambiguous. CDR1 and CDR2 from the germline V gene are MNHEY and SVGAGI. The CDR3 has 12 amino acids. V dropped 6 bases and J dropped 2 bases, with 6 bases sitting between them. This CDR3 reads CASSSDTDTQYF. The CDR3 DNA is TGTGCCAGCAGCTCAGACACAGATACGCAGTATTTT.

This clone was recorded a few times. The chain uses TRBV27 and TRBJ1-6, with TRBD1 identical over 7 bases. Germline V gives CDR1 MNHEY, CDR2 SMNVEV (reference sequence). V gave up 5 bases and J gave up 6 bases; unmatched junction bases: 4. This CDR3 has 14 residues. The CDR3 sequence: CASSLTGVNSPLHF. For the CDR3, the DNA is TGTGCCAGCAGTCTCACAGGGGTTAATTCACCCCTCCACTTT.

The chain links TRBV27 to TRBJ1-4; no reliable D call. Germline CDR1 and CDR2: MNHEY and SMNVEV (reference sequence). V was cut by 2 bases and J by 5 bases, with 9 bases left in between. The CDR3 extends over 14 amino acids. This chain's CDR3 is CASSLARSNEKLFF. The CDR3 bases are TGTGCCAGCAGTTTAGCCCGATCGAATGAAAAACTGTTTTTT.

A word on this clone: The junction shows a germline mismatch at one end, possibly a read error. The chain employs TRBV5-4 and TRBJ1-2, with D tentatively TRBD1 (5 bases). CDR1 and CDR2 (germline): SGHNT, YYREEE (reference sequence). The length of the CDR3 is 12 residues. CDR3: CASSLDSAGRSF. The CDR3 coding sequence is TGTGCCAGCAGCTTGGATTCGGCGGGACGGTCCTTC.

This sequence joins TRBV11-2 and TRBJ2-2, with 8 bases that match TRBD1. Looked up from germline, CDR1 is SGHAT and CDR2 is FQNNGV. V shed 6 bases, J shed 3 bases, and the junction held 9 bases outside the gene matches. This CDR3 spans 16 amino acids. This CDR3 is CASRHGQGAHTGELFF. CDR3 DNA: TGTGCCAGCAGACACGGACAGGGAGCGCACACCGGGGAGCTGTTTTTT. The entire variable domain, with the rest obtained from reference TRBV11-2 and TRBJ2-2, is as follows: EAGVAQSPRYKIIEKRQSVAFWCNPISGHATLYWYQQILGQGPKLLIQFQNNGVVDDSQLPKDRFSAERLKGVDSTLKIQPAKLEDSAVYLCASRHGQGAHTGELFFGEGSRLTVL.

The rearrangement uses TRBV21-1 and TRBJ1-6; the DNA was not compared with TRBD1, the D call given in the table. TRBV21-1 is a known pseudogene. This CDR3 region has 22 residues. Written as DNA, the CDR3 is TGTGCCAGCAGCAAGGCGGACAGGCCGATCGGTAAATGTGGCTCCTATAATTCACCCCTCCACTTT. Its translation is CASSKADRPIGKCGSYNSPLHF.

The V gene is TRBV19, the J gene TRBJ1-2; D ambiguous. This CDR3 contains 16 residues. Germline V lookup: CDR1 LNHDA, CDR2 SQIVND (reference sequence). The V end was cut by 3 bases, the J end by 0 bases, with 14 bases between. CDR3 sequence (DNA): TGTGCCAGTAGTATGACGGATGCAGGAGCTAACTATGGCTACACCTTC. This encodes CASSMTDAGANYGYTF.

V is TRBV5-1 and J is TRBJ2-2; 9 nucleotides match TRBD2. Germline values: CDR1 SGHRS, CDR2 YFSETQ. The V segment lost 3 bases and the J segment 6 bases; nucleotides outside the gene matches: 3. The CDR3 consists of 14 residues. The CDR3 sequence is CASSWGLAPGELFF. The DNA of the CDR3 is TGCGCCAGCAGCTGGGGACTAGCCCCCGGGGAGCTGTTTTTT.

The chain has TRBV19 and TRBJ1-4; D gene uncertain. The length of the CDR3 is 15 residues. V dropped 3 bases and J dropped 2 bases, with 10 bases sitting between them. Germline V gives CDR1 LNHDA, CDR2 SQIVND (reference sequence). CDR3 sequence reads: CASSMGPGTNEKLFF. CDR3 bases: TGTGCCAGTAGTATGGGTCCTGGGACTAATGAAAAACTGTTTTTT.